This is a list of T cell receptor beta chains from one sample in a study of blood T cell repertoires in COVID-19. Using immunoSEQ multiplex PCR, the repertoire was profiled, and TCRdb retains in-frame clones only, with some absent. The sample lists a few hundred thousand clones; around 80% were seen once. Sequencing was done on a sample of peripheral blood. These receptors were taken from a woman of 80 years or more with COVID-19, enrolled during active disease. CDR3s include the opening cysteine and the closing phenylalanine or tryptophan. Fields, in order: V gene, J gene, clone size, D gene, CDR3 protein, CDR3 DNA. A D gene is named only where the DNA matches it firmly. Size is omitted from some rows. Given values are once, few, many or a class for expanded clones.

TRBV19	TRBJ1-5	few	TRBD1	CASSRDRGQPQHF	TGTGCCAGTAGTAGGGACAGGGGTCAGCCCCAGCATTTT
TRBV2	TRBJ2-6	.	TRBD2	CASSRGVSGANVLTF	TGTGCCAGCAGCCGGGGGGTCTCTGGGGCCAACGTCCTGACTTTC
TRBV18	TRBJ1-4	once	.	CASSPQGQNEKLFF	TGTGCCAGCTCCCCGCAGGGCCAGAATGAAAAACTGTTTTTT
TRBV7-8	TRBJ2-2	.	.	CASSISGGTGELFF	TGTGCCAGCAGCATTAGCGGAGGCACCGGGGAGCTGTTTTTT
TRBV11-3	TRBJ1-6	.	.	CASSLGGRELSSPLHF	TGTGCCAGCAGCTTAGGTGGCAGGGAACTAAGTTCACCCCTCCACTTT
TRBV6-4	TRBJ2-3	.	TRBD1	CASSGLIGGTQYF	TGTGCCAGCAGTGGCCTGATAGGGGGCACGCAGTATTTT
TRBV4-2	TRBJ2-3	.	TRBD2	CASSPTTSGGTDTQYF	TGTGCCAGCAGCCCCACCACTAGCGGGGGCACAGATACGCAGTATTTT
TRBV5-5	TRBJ1-3	.	.	CASSLPPGITGNTIYF	TGTGCCAGCAGCTTGCCCCCGGGGATCACTGGAAACACCATATATTTT
TRBV10-3	TRBJ2-2	.	TRBD1	CAISESGGQGTGELFF	TGTGCCATCAGTGAGTCCGGGGGACAGGGTACCGGGGAGCTGTTTTTT
TRBV19	TRBJ2-2	.	TRBD1	CASSPGQGTGELFF	TGTGCCAGTAGTCCGGGACAGGGCACCGGGGAGCTGTTTTTT
TRBV6-4	TRBJ1-1	.	.	CASGEAGGTEAFF	TGTGCCAGCGGAGAGGCGGGGGGGACTGAAGCTTTCTTT
TRBV5-6	TRBJ2-5	.	TRBD2	CASSFELAGKETQYF	TGTGCCAGCAGCTTCGAGCTAGCGGGGAAGGAGACCCAGTACTTC
TRBV7-9	TRBJ2-1	.	TRBD2	CASSLTGGSNEQFF	TGTGCCAGCAGCTTAACGGGGGGGAGCAATGAGCAGTTCTTC
TRBV7-2	TRBJ1-6	.	.	CASSLRGSGYNSPLHF	TGTGCCAGCAGCTTACGGGGTAGTGGTTATAATTCACCCCTCCACTTT
TRBV5-6	TRBJ1-2	.	.	CASSFGTGRANYGYTF	TGTGCCAGCAGCTTCGGGACTGGCAGGGCTAACTATGGCTACACCTTC
TRBV5-6	TRBJ1-1	.	.	CASSFGGNTEAFF	TGTGCCAGCAGCTTTGGCGGGAACACTGAAGCTTTCTTT
TRBV5-6	TRBJ1-4	.	.	CASSDTGLINEKLFF	TGTGCCAGCAGCGATACAGGGTTGATAAATGAAAAACTGTTTTTT
TRBV28	TRBJ1-1	.	.	CASSERAPGKAFF	TGTGCCAGCAGCGAAAGGGCCCCAGGGAAAGCTTTCTTT
TRBV29-1	TRBJ2-1	once	TRBD1	CSVEWTGTRLSEQFF	TGCAGCGTTGAGTGGACAGGTACCCGTTTGAGTGAGCAGTTCTTC
TRBV28	TRBJ2-1	.	TRBD1	CASSSGDRDPNEQFF	TGTGCCAGCAGTTCCGGGGACAGGGACCCCAATGAGCAGTTCTTC
TRBV7-7	TRBJ1-3	.	TRBD1	CASSLRQGTGNTIYF	TGTGCTAGCAGCCTAAGACAGGGTACTGGAAACACCATATATTTT
TRBV7-2	TRBJ2-7	.	TRBD2	CASSPGLAGGLYEQYF	TGTGCCAGCAGCCCGGGACTAGCGGGGGGATTGTACGAGCAGTACTTC
TRBV7-7	TRBJ2-1	.	TRBD1	CASSLGQGGYNEQFF	TGTGCTAGCAGCTTGGGACAGGGCGGTTACAATGAGCAGTTCTTC
TRBV5-4	TRBJ2-5	.	TRBD2	CASRPTSGVEETQYF	TGTGCCAGCAGACCGACTAGCGGGGTGGAAGAGACCCAGTACTTC
TRBV28	TRBJ1-1	few	.	CASISRREAFF	TGTGCCAGCATCTCGAGGCGGGAAGCTTTCTTT
TRBV11-2	TRBJ2-5	.	TRBD1	CASSSTGGRETQYF	TGTGCCAGCAGCTCAACAGGGGGTCGGGAGACCCAGTACTTC
TRBV19	TRBJ1-1	.	TRBD1	CASSITGGNTEAFF	TGTGCCAGTAGTATAACAGGGGGCAACACTGAAGCTTTCTTT
TRBV7-9	TRBJ1-2	once	.	CASSSIQGSYGYTF	TGTGCCAGCAGCTCCATACAGGGTTCGTATGGCTACACCTTC
TRBV7-3	TRBJ2-5	.	.	CASSLTSLETQYF	TGTGCCAGCAGCTTAACGTCCCTGGAGACCCAGTACTTC
TRBV18	TRBJ1-1	.	.	CASSPFYAQGWSSTEAFF	TGTGCCAGCTCACCGTTTTACGCACAGGGATGGAGTAGCACTGAAGCTTTCTTT
TRBV27	TRBJ1-5	.	TRBD1	CASSLDRERPQHF	TGTGCCAGCAGCCTAGACAGGGAACGGCCCCAGCATTTT
TRBV2	TRBJ2-7	.	.	CASRYSGTGDVSLYF	.
TRBV12-3/TRBV12-4	TRBJ2-7	.	TRBD1	CASRQPGQKEQYF	TGTGCCAGCAGGCAGCCGGGACAGAAAGAGCAGTACTTC
TRBV6-5	TRBJ2-7	.	TRBD1	CASSYRDRGSYEQYF	TGTGCCAGCAGTTACCGGGACAGGGGATCCTACGAGCAGTACTTC
TRBV11-2	TRBJ1-5	.	TRBD1	CASSLNSGTGGNQPQHF	TGTGCCAGCAGCTTAAATAGCGGGACAGGGGGCAATCAGCCCCAGCATTTT
TRBV18	TRBJ2-1	.	TRBD2	CASSPRQRGGIDEQFF	TGTGCCAGCTCACCAAGGCAGCGGGGGGGCATCGATGAGCAGTTCTTC
TRBV18	TRBJ2-1	.	TRBD1	CASSLTGAREQFF	TGTGCCAGCTCACTTACAGGGGCTCGTGAGCAGTTCTTC
TRBV28	TRBJ1-6	.	.	CASSLITGGSSPLHF	TGTGCCAGCAGTTTAATCACCGGGGGGAGTTCACCCCTCCACTTT
TRBV24-1	TRBJ2-7	.	TRBD1	CATSDSGGPHSYEQYF	TGTGCCACCAGTGATTCAGGGGGACCCCATTCCTACGAGCAGTACTTC
TRBV19	TRBJ2-3	.	.	CASSIGGGGTDTQYF	TGTGCCAGTAGTATAGGGGGAGGAGGCACAGATACGCAGTATTTT
TRBV19	TRBJ2-5	.	.	CASSRTEETQYF	TGTGCCAGTAGTAGGACAGAAGAGACCCAGTACTTC
TRBV5-1	TRBJ1-1	.	.	CASSQASRNTEAFF	TGCGCCAGCAGTCAAGCCTCTAGGAACACTGAAGCTTTCTTT
TRBV6-5	TRBJ1-6	.	.	CASSYSSGQRDSPLHF	TGTGCCAGCAGTTACTCGAGTGGGCAGAGAGATTCACCCCTCCACTTT
TRBV6-2/TRBV6-3	TRBJ1-1	.	TRBD1	CASSSVQGARTTEAFF	TGTGCCAGCAGTTCCGTTCAGGGGGCGCGGACGACTGAAGCTTTCTTT
TRBV7-2	TRBJ1-1	.	.	CASSLINQLSEAFF	TGTGCCAGCAGCTTAATAAACCAACTGAGTGAAGCTTTCTTT
TRBV4-1	TRBJ1-2	.	.	CASSQEGGTLNYGYTF	TGCGCCAGCAGCCAAGAGGGAGGAACCCTTAACTATGGCTACACCTTC
TRBV27	TRBJ2-5	.	TRBD1	CASSLQGVVQETQYF	TGTGCCAGCAGTTTACAGGGGGTAGTCCAAGAGACCCAGTACTTC
TRBV7-2	TRBJ1-2	.	.	CASSLTGVGANYGYTF	TGTGCCAGCAGCCTGACAGGAGTCGGAGCTAACTATGGCTACACCTTC
TRBV6-6	TRBJ1-1	.	TRBD1	CATKGANTEAFF	TGTGCCACCAAGGGGGCGAACACTGAAGCTTTCTTT